The clone carrying this TCR beta chain came up once. These data originate in a study of blood T cell repertoires in COVID-19. In the study overall: Whether acute or convalescent, the COVID-19 samples came from the United States, Italy and Spain.

As handled by the study authors: It was from reference gene primer amplification that nucleated cell counts were estimated. TCRdb's copy holds only in-frame clones and misses some; the assay was immunoSEQ multiplex PCR. D and trimming were read from the DNA, whereas the V and J calls and clone size are those reported in that table. Of some 77,000 clones in the sample, around 83% were seen once. Between the trimmed V and J ends, which lost 5 bases and 5 bases, there was a span of 18 bases. In germline, CDR1 is MDHEN, CDR2 SYDVKM. The CDR3 has 16 residues. This sequence was found in a man aged 70 or older with acute or convalescent COVID-19. The V call is TRBV28, the J call TRBJ2-2; D remains ambiguous. The source material was peripheral blood. CDR3 DNA sequence: TGTGCCAGCAGTCCCCGACAATTTCCCCGGACCGGGGAGCTGTTTTTT. Protein: CASSPRQFPRTGELFF.